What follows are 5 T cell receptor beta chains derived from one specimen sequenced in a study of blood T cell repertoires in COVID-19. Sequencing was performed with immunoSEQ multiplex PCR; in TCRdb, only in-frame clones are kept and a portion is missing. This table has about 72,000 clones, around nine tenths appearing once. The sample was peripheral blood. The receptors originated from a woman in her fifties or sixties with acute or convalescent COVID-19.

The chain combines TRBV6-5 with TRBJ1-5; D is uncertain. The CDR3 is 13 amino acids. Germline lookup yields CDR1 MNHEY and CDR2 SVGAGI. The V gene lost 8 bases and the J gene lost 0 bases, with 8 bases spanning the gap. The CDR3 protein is CASAQTSNQPQHF. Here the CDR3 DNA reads TGTGCCAGCGCACAGACTAGCAATCAGCCCCAGCATTTT.

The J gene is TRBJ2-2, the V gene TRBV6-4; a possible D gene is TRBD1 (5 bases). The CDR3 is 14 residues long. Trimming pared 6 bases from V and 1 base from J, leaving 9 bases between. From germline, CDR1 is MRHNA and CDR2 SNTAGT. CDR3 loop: CASSPGLNTGELFF. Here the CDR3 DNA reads TGTGCCAGCAGCCCAGGGTTGAACACCGGGGAGCTGTTTTTT.

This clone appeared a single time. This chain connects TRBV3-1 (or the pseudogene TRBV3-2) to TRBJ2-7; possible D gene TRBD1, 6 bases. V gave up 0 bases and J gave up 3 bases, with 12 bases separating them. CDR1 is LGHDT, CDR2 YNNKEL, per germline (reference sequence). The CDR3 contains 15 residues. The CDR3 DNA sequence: TGTGCCAGCAGCCAAGATCAGGGGATGCTCTACGAGCAGTACTTC. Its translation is CASSQDQGMLYEQYF.

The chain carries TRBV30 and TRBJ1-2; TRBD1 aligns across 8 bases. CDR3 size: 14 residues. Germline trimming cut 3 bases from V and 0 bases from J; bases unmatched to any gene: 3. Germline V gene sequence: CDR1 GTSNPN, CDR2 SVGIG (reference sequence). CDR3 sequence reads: CAWRGQGSNYGYTF. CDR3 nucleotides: TGTGCCTGGAGAGGACAGGGATCTAACTATGGCTACACCTTC. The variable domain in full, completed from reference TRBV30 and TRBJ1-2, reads SQTIHQWPATLVQPVGSPLSLECTVEGTSNPNLYWYRQAAGRGLQLLFYSVGIGQISSEVPQNLSASRPQDRQFILSSKKLLLSDSGFYLCAWRGQGSNYGYTFGSGTRLTVV.

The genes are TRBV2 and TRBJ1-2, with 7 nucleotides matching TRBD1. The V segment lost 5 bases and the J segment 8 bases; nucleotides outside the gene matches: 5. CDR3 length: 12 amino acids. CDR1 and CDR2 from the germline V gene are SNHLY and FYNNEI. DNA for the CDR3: TGTGCCAGCAGTATACAGACAGGGGGCTACACCTTC. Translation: CASSIQTGGYTF. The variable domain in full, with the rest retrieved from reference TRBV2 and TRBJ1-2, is EPEVTQTPSHQVTQMGQEVILRCVPISNHLYFYWYRQILGQKVEFLVSFYNNEISEKSEIFDDQFSVERPDGSNFTLKIRSTKLEDSAMYFCASSIQTGGYTFGSGTRLTVV.